This TCR beta chain is from a study of blood T cell repertoires in COVID-19 (dated by TCRdb to between 2020 and 2021). For the wider study: Samples from collaborators originated in the United States, Italy and Spain and spanned both the acute and convalescent phases of COVID-19. Where available, HLA class I and class II types were taken from metadata supplied by the sample provider and were not determined by assay-based typing. Nearly every sample came with metadata listing a de-identified subject ID, COVID-19 status, age in years and sex. A freely available public database, intended as a resource for researchers studying the immune response to SARS-CoV-2, is where the repertoires were released. Samples were obtained from the ongoing ImmuneRACE study (first 160 participants) and from about 1,300 subjects provided by 6 global collaborators. The dataset comprised deeply sampled blood TCRbeta repertoires from subjects exposed to, actively infected with, or recovered from COVID-19. The material from the prospective study consisted of cDNA or gDNA derived from T cells, B-cell-depleted T cells, or PBMCs.

Overall study outcomes, separate from this receptor: Clinical and demographic metadata were provided uncurated, with the amount varying by source and participant.

The immunoSEQ Assay, a bias-controlled multiplex PCR, was used to amplify TCRbeta CDR3 regions from genomic DNA. As for how the authors treated the data: The number of nucleated cells in each sample was estimated by amplification of reference gene primers within the assay. To quantify the absolute abundance of each unique TCRbeta CDR3 rearrangement, sequence reads were collapsed and filtered. Productive Simpson clonality was computed per sample as the square root of Simpson's diversity index over productive rearrangements. Not all clones reach the TCRdb copy of this immuneACCESS table, which keeps in-frame sequences only. Checked studies attribute under half of the gap to unresolved V genes and leave the rest unexplained. V, J and clone size are taken as reported in that table, and D and trimming were inferred from the DNA itself. Counted in this sample were approximately 260,000 clones; 89% of them appeared once. The ten most abundant clones make up 3.5% to 5% of the sample.

The trim is 0 bases for V and 4 bases for J, with a gap of 9 bases between the germline ends. Reading the germline V gene gives CDR1 SNHLY and CDR2 FYNNEI. Including cysteine and phenylalanine, the CDR3 has 14 amino acids. Only the CDR3 DNA is retained, 42 bases long and in frame from the first base. A second Seattle source provided samples from volunteer blood donors who had recovered from COVID-19. Each collaborating institution followed its own protocols to collect whole blood in K2EDTA tubes. For TCRbeta analysis, collaborator samples were shipped as frozen whole blood, as isolated PBMCs, or as DNA extracted from either sample type. Worth noting for this clone: Its recognized antigen is unknown. Base qualities were left out, and no much larger clone turns up one base away.

What was sequenced was peripheral blood. The chain links TRBV2 with TRBJ2-5, with no reliable assignment of the D segment. The source of this sequence is a woman aged 40 to 55 who had recovered from COVID-19. The CDR3: CASSEARLGETQYF. Read as DNA, the sequence is TGTGCCAGCAGTGAAGCGAGGCTGGGAGAGACCCAGTACTTC.